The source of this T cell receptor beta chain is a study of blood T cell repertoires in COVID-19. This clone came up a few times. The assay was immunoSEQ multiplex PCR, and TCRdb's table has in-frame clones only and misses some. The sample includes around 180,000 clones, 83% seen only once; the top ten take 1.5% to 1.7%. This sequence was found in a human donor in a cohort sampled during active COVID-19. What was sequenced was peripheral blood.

CDR3 nucleotides: TGTGCCAGCAGCACCGGGACACAGGGTGGCTACACCTTC. Protein product: CASSTGTQGGYTF. This rearrangement joins TRBV5-4 to TRBJ1-2, with D perhaps matching TRBD1 (6 bases). Germline CDR1 SGHNT, CDR2 YYREEE (reference sequence). Trimming shortened V by 4 bases and J by 7 bases, and 14 bases separated the two germline ends. The CDR3 has 13 residues.